Listed below are T cell receptor beta chains from one sample, sequenced in a study of shared clonotypes between healthy human individuals. Assay used: immunoSEQ multiplex PCR; TCRdb lists only in-frame clones, some missing. The sample includes 500,000 to 550,000 clones, around 95% of them seen just once. The sample consisted of naive CD4+ T cells sorted from blood. Receptors were obtained from a woman in her 30s in good health. CDR3s include the opening cysteine and the closing phenylalanine or tryptophan. D genes are given only for firm matches. Not every row has a clone size; where given, it reads once, few, many or a size class.

j_call v_call d_call clone_size cdr3_aa cdr3_nt
TRBJ2-5 TRBV4-2 . . CASSQEGVGAVETQYF TGTGCCAGCAGCCAAGAGGGTGTGGGAGCTGTGGAGACCCAGTACTTC
TRBJ2-7 TRBV28 . . CASSPQYYEQYF TGTGCCAGCAGTCCACAGTACTACGAGCAGTACTTC
TRBJ2-2 TRBV4-2 TRBD2 . CASSQSLRWIGLAGGLIGELFF TGTGCCAGCAGCCAATCTCTTCGTTGGATAGGACTAGCGGGCGGGTTGATCGGGGAGCTGTTTTTT
TRBJ2-2 TRBV5-1 . . CASTGQSPGELFF TGCGCCAGCACCGGGCAGAGCCCCGGGGAGCTGTTTTTT
TRBJ2-3 TRBV28 . . CASSPTTDTQYF TGTGCCAGCAGTCCGACCACAGATACGCAGTATTTT
TRBJ2-3 TRBV5-1 . . CASSPSPERSTDTQYF TGCGCCAGCAGCCCGTCACCGGAGAGGAGCACAGATACGCAGTATTTT
TRBJ2-1 TRBV19 . . CASSGDRINNEQFF TGTGCCAGTAGTGGGGACCGCATAAACAATGAGCAGTTCTTC
TRBJ2-5 TRBV5-6 TRBD1 . CASSSGQQQETQYF TGTGCCAGCAGTTCGGGACAGCAGCAAGAGACCCAGTACTTC
TRBJ2-1 TRBV27 . . CASRELGTVPLNEQFF TGTGCCAGCCGCGAGCTCGGGACGGTTCCTCTCAATGAGCAGTTCTTC
TRBJ2-5 TRBV27 TRBD2 . CASSRSGGETQYF TGTGCCAGCAGTAGGAGCGGGGGAGAGACCCAGTACTTC
TRBJ1-4 TRBV5-1 . . CASSLVQGGNEKLFF TGCGCCAGCAGCTTGGTGCAGGGCGGTAATGAAAAACTGTTTTTT
TRBJ2-6 TRBV7-8 TRBD1 . CASSLTGTGISGANVLTF TGTGCCAGCAGCTTGACCGGGACAGGGATCTCTGGGGCCAACGTCCTGACTTTC
TRBJ2-3 TRBV7-9 TRBD2 . CASSLSGSRTDTQYF TGTGCCAGCAGCTTAAGCGGGAGTCGTACAGATACGCAGTATTTT
TRBJ2-7 TRBV13 TRBD1 . CASSHRDRGQASGSSMGTYEQYF TGTGCCAGCAGCCACCGGGACAGGGGGCAGGCAAGCGGGAGTTCTATGGGAACCTACGAGCAGTACTTC
TRBJ1-3 TRBV19 . once CASSIGGNSGNTIYF TGTGCCAGTAGTATCGGTGGCAACTCTGGAAACACCATATATTTT
TRBJ2-1 TRBV6-1 TRBD2 . CASRSGGRFF TGTGCCAGCAGGTCGGGAGGGCGGTTCTTC
TRBJ2-7 TRBV28 TRBD1 . CASRGTGVEQYF TGTGCCAGCAGGGGGACAGGGGTCGAGCAGTACTTC
TRBJ2-7 TRBV28 . . CASSFPPHEQYF TGTGCCAGCAGTTTTCCTCCCCACGAGCAGTACTTC
TRBJ2-7 TRBV5-1 . . CASSPRGGVYEQYF TGCGCCAGCAGCCCCCGAGGAGGGGTCTACGAGCAGTACTTC
TRBJ2-7 TRBV5-5 . . CASSLVAGQGFFGEQYF TGTGCCAGCAGCTTGGTAGCGGGACAGGGATTTTTCGGCGAGCAGTACTTC
TRBJ2-1 TRBV18 TRBD1 . CASRHAGTGGTYNEQFF TGTGCCAGCCGACATGCGGGCACAGGGGGCACCTACAATGAGCAGTTCTTC
TRBJ1-2 TRBV27 TRBD1 once CASSPHPGQGNYGYTF TGTGCCAGCAGTCCCCACCCGGGACAGGGTAACTATGGCTACACCTTC
TRBJ2-3 TRBV28 TRBD1 . CASGTGNPDTQYF TGTGCCAGCGGGACAGGGAACCCAGATACGCAGTATTTT
TRBJ2-1 TRBV5-6 TRBD2 once CASSLWSGSSYNEQFF TGTGCCAGCAGCTTGTGGAGCGGGAGCTCCTACAATGAGCAGTTCTTC
TRBJ2-1 TRBV25-1 . . CASSELGVYNEQFF TGTGCCAGCAGTGAATTGGGGGTATACAATGAGCAGTTCTTC
TRBJ2-2 TRBV6-1 TRBD2 once CAHRTSGNTGELFF TGTGCCCACAGGACTAGCGGGAACACCGGGGAGCTGTTTTTT
TRBJ1-1 TRBV6-6 . . CASGDWGSAFF TGTGCCAGCGGGGATTGGGGCTCCGCTTTCTTT